What follows describes a single T cell receptor (beta chain). Those enrolled in Seattle joined during active infection and were followed longitudinally afterward. This sample is part of a study of blood T cell repertoires in COVID-19. About the research overall: T cells, B-cell-depleted T cells, or PBMCs provided the cDNA or gDNA that served as material.

Profiling relied on immunoSEQ multiplex PCR, and the TCRdb table lists in-frame clones only, not all of them. The sample has some 290,000 clones, roughly nine tenths seen once. The clonotype originates from a woman in her twenties or thirties with COVID-19, enrolled during active disease. The sequenced sample was peripheral blood.

CDR3 nucleotides: TGTGCCAGCAGCCTAACCATGGGACAGGGACGTAGTAGCTATGGCTACACCTTC. It codes for CASSLTMGQGRSSYGYTF. V gene TRBV9 combines with J gene TRBJ1-2; 9 nucleotides align to TRBD1. The V segment lost 4 bases and the J segment 4 bases; nucleotides outside the gene matches: 17. This CDR3 is 18 amino acids long. The V gene's germline CDR1 is SGDLS and CDR2 YYNGEE.